This T cell receptor (beta chain) was identified in a study of T-cell reconstitution after alpha-beta-depleted transplantation in children (dated by TCRdb to between 2015 and 2016). Regarding the complete study: Using TCR repertoire profiling, the study followed T-cell immune reconstitution in a quantitative way in children after TCRalphabeta/CD19-depleted allogeneic hematopoietic cell transplantation. What the research found in general, with its limitations: In some patients, the high TCRbeta diversity seen at day 60 was put down to recipient T cells and intrathymic progenitors that had survived conditioning. About two months after transplant, the apparently early recovery of alphabetaT-cell counts reportedly depended on just several hundred clones that had expanded rapidly and came from non-depleted graft cells. The frequencies of hyperexpanded clones fell over the following months, and after one year, T-cell counts and TCRbeta diversity were mostly attributed to newly produced T cells.

This clonotype was seen a few times. Its antigen is still unknown. No qualities accompany the bases; no much larger clone lies one base away. The CDR3 runs 17 residues from the cysteine to the phenylalanine. The read is trimmed to its CDR3 DNA, 51 bases read in frame from base 1. The germline ends are 15 bases apart after V is trimmed by 1 base and J by 2 bases. Reading the germline V gene gives CDR1 KGHDR and CDR2 SFDVKD. Libraries were made using PCR. This sample was sequenced with an Illumina HiSeq 2500. To normalize quantification of the TCRbeta repertoire, the TCR libraries were built with molecular barcoding that relied on unique molecular identifiers. The public reads were run again by TCRdb, first through fastp at Q25 and then through MiXCR, and only productive beta chains were kept. Entries are consolidated by CDR3 protein sequence, retaining the most common genes and DNA. For this sample the table gives around 600,000 distinct CDR3 sequences, of which more than 20% were detected only once. Clones ranked in the top ten supply roughly 15% of the sample.

The sample's treatment or condition label, in plain terms: allogeneic hematopoietic cell transplantation with graft depleted of TCRalphabeta T cells and CD19 B cells. The children who served as transplant recipients had been given grafts of TCRalphabeta/CD19-depleted allogeneic hematopoietic cells. The source material was PBMCs, mostly from graft donor cells, sampled 360 days after TCRalphabeta/CD19-depleted stem cell transplant. The receptor chain draws on TRBV24-1 and TRBJ2-3; the D region possibly corresponds to TRBD2 (6 bases align). This clonotype was sampled from a boy in the first two years of life who had a stem cell transplant for acute myeloid leukemia, so the T cells may come from the graft donor. CDR3 sequence: CATSDLGREGITDTQYF. The nucleotides read TGTGCCACCAGTGATTTAGGGCGGGAAGGGATCACAGATACGCAGTATTTT.